Each of the 24 T cell receptor beta chains below was sequenced from the same sample in a study of CD8 T cells in ankylosing spondylitis. Each CDR3 protein is one row after TCRdb ran MiXCR on the 5' RACE reads. The sample lists 350,000 to 400,000 distinct CDR3 sequences, 20% to 25% occurring once. Source material: blood, either unsorted or a sorted T cell fraction (not recorded which). These receptor sequences come from a male donor with ankylosing spondylitis or in good health (not recorded which).

This clonotype was seen ten or more times. The chain combines TRBV12-3 or TRBV12-4 with TRBJ2-3; D is perhaps TRBD1 or TRBD2 (5 bases each). This CDR3 comprises 15 residues. V shed 2 bases and J shed 0 bases, with 9 bases lying between them. Here the CDR3 reads CASSLTGASTDTQYF. DNA of the CDR3: TGTGCCAGCAGTTTAACCGGGGCTAGCACAGATACGCAGTATTTT.

This clonotype has just a few counts. One junction end does not reproduce the germline sequence, and a read error may be involved. The V call is TRBV27, the J call TRBJ2-7; 9 bases agree with TRBD1. The CDR3 runs 11 residues. Germline V gives CDR1 MNHEY, CDR2 SMNVEV (reference sequence). In DNA, the CDR3 is TGTGCCAGCAGTGGAATACAGGGGGCCCACTTC. Amino acids: CASSGIQGAHF.

This clonotype appeared a few times. The V call is TRBV27, the J call TRBJ2-3; the match to TRBD2 covers 9 bases. The length of the CDR3 is 16 residues. Trimming cost V 0 bases and J 5 bases; bases outside gene matches: 6. Germline V CDR1 and CDR2: MNHEY, SMNVEV (reference sequence). DNA for the CDR3: TGTGCCAGCAGTTTATCTGTCGCGGGGGGGCAAGATACGCAGTATTTT. This gives the protein CASSLSVAGGQDTQYF.

This clonotype was observed a few times. The chain joins TRBV29-1 to TRBJ2-1; D call uncertain. The CDR3 has 14 residues. Trimming removed 3 bases from V and 0 bases from J, with 9 bases in between. CDR1 and CDR2 from the germline V gene are SQVTM and ANQGSEA. Here the CDR3 DNA reads TGCAGCGTTGAGCTACAACCCTCCTACAATGAGCAGTTCTTC. Translated, it gives CSVELQPSYNEQFF.

This chain links TRBV20-1 with TRBJ1-2; the D is unclear. This CDR3 has 13 residues. V was clipped by 0 bases and J by 1 base, with 6 bases between them. The germline V gene encodes CDR1 DFQATT and CDR2 SNEGSKA (reference sequence). The CDR3 DNA reads as TGCAGTGCTAGAGATAAAGATAACTATGGCTACACCTTC. This translates into CSARDKDNYGYTF.

This rearrangement joins TRBV6-2 or TRBV6-3 to TRBJ2-3, with D perhaps assigned TRBD1 or TRBD2 (5 bases each). V was shortened by 2 bases and J by 2 bases, with 11 bases between the two germline ends. CDR1 and CDR2 from the germline V gene are MNHEY and SVGEGT. The CDR3 covers 15 residues. The CDR3 protein is CASSYPPGATDTQYF. DNA for the CDR3: TGTGCCAGCAGTTACCCCCCCGGGGCCACAGATACGCAGTATTTT.

The chain is built from TRBV27 and TRBJ2-7; weak D call: TRBD1 (5 bases). V was pared by 6 bases and J by 0 bases, with 12 bases between. This CDR3 has 14 residues. Germline V gene sequence: CDR1 MNHEY, CDR2 SMNVEV (reference sequence). CDR3 bases: TGTGCCAGCAGCTGGCAGGGCGTCTCCTACGAGCAGTACTTC. Its translation: CASSWQGVSYEQYF.

This clonotype appeared a few times. The chain links TRBV12-5 to TRBJ2-3; D gene unclear. The V end lost 5 bases, the J end lost 4 bases, and 7 bases lay between the germline ends. CDR1 and CDR2 (germline): LGHNT, FRNRAP. There are 12 residues in the CDR3. The CDR3: CASGGPPDTQYF. Written as DNA, the CDR3 is TGTGCTAGTGGTGGCCCTCCAGATACGCAGTATTTT.

This chain uses TRBV7-9 with TRBJ2-3; D unresolved. The V gene's germline CDR1 is SEHNR and CDR2 FQNEAQ (reference sequence). The CDR3 totals 15 residues. V was shortened by 5 bases and J by 5 bases, with 17 bases between the two germline ends. The CDR3 bases are TGTGCCAGCAGCCTAACGGCCGAGAAGGGAGATACGCAGTATTTT. Its translation is CASSLTAEKGDTQYF.

V gene TRBV6-5 combines with J gene TRBJ2-7, with D maybe TRBD1 (7 bases). This CDR3 has 15 residues. CDR1 MNHEY and CDR2 SVGAGI come from the germline V gene. V gave up 3 bases and J gave up 4 bases, with 16 bases separating them. The CDR3 protein is CASSYGGGPQYEQYF. As DNA, the CDR3 is TGTGCCAGCAGTTATGGAGGGGGCCCTCAATACGAGCAGTACTTC.

The rearrangement links TRBV20-1 to TRBJ1-1; 8 bases fit TRBD1. V dropped 0 bases and J dropped 5; count of bases not matched to a gene: 8. CDR3 length equals 15 residues. CDR1 and CDR2 from the germline V gene are DFQATT and SNEGSKA (reference sequence). CDR3 sequence: CSARDLAGGLTEAFF. CDR3 nucleotide sequence: TGCAGTGCTAGAGATCTGGCAGGGGGCTTGACTGAAGCTTTCTTT.

The chain is built from TRBV28 and TRBJ2-2; 8 bases agree with TRBD1. Germline trimming cut 6 bases from V and 2 bases from J; bases unmatched to any gene: 20. The CDR3 spans 20 residues. Per germline, CDR1 MDHEN and CDR2 SYDVKM. The CDR3 reads CASRTIQNGLQGANTGELFF. Written as DNA, the CDR3 is TGTGCCAGCAGGACCATACAAAACGGATTGCAGGGGGCCAACACCGGGGAGCTGTTTTTT.

The rearrangement uses TRBV20-1 and TRBJ2-7; no clear D gene. This CDR3 is 11 amino acids long. V dropped 0 bases and J dropped 5 bases, with 5 bases sitting between them. From germline, CDR1 is DFQATT and CDR2 SNEGSKA (reference sequence). The CDR3 region has the DNA TGCAGTGCTAGAGAAACTGACGAGCAGTACTTC. Protein sequence: CSARETDEQYF.

This clonotype was detected only a few times. This sequence joins TRBV15 and TRBJ2-2, with D unresolved. The CDR3 loop spans 16 amino acids. The ends were cut back, 1 base at V and 0 bases at J, with 9 bases in the middle. The V gene's germline CDR1 is LNHNV and CDR2 YYDKDF (reference sequence). This CDR3 reads CATSRGRVSNTGELFF. The CDR3 nucleotides are TGTGCCACCAGCAGAGGAAGGGTGTCGAACACCGGGGAGCTGTTTTTT.

The CDR3 spells CASSYSEGSEQYF. The DNA of the CDR3 is TGTGCCAGCAGTTACTCCGAGGGGAGCGAGCAGTACTTC. The V and J genes are TRBV6-6 and TRBJ2-7; either TRBD1 or TRBD2 may supply D (5 bases each). The V gene lost 0 bases and the J gene lost 6 bases, with 9 bases spanning the gap. The CDR3 runs to 13 residues. Germline V CDR1 and CDR2: MNHNY, SVGAGI (reference sequence).

This clonotype was detected many times. The chain links TRBV6-1 to TRBJ2-7; 11 bases fit TRBD1. J was trimmed by 4 bases and V by 5 bases; bases with no gene match: 7. Germline values: CDR1 MNHNS, CDR2 SASEGT. The CDR3 runs to 15 residues. CDR3 coding DNA: TGTGCCAGCAGTACGCGGACAGGGGGCGCTTACGAGCAGTACTTC. This gives the protein CASSTRTGGAYEQYF.

The chain uses TRBV6-5 and TRBJ2-3; D could derive from TRBD1 or TRBD2 (5 bases each). This CDR3 spans 15 amino acids. V was cut by 0 bases and J by 2 bases, with 9 bases left in between. Germline values: CDR1 MNHEY, CDR2 SVGAGI. DNA of the CDR3: TGTGCCAGCAGTTACTCCGGGACGTACACAGATACGCAGTATTTT. This codes for CASSYSGTYTDTQYF.

CDR3 bases: TGCGCCAGCAGATCGGCCGGGACCACCTACAATGAGCAGTTCTTC. Residues: CASRSAGTTYNEQFF. The chain is built from TRBV5-1 and TRBJ2-1; D is perhaps TRBD1 or TRBD2 (5 bases each). Trimming took 5 bases from V and 2 from J, leaving 14 bases between them. The CDR3 sequence is 15 residues long. From germline, CDR1 is SGHRS and CDR2 YFSETQ.

V gene TRBV20-1 combines with J gene TRBJ2-5; 8 bases agree with TRBD2. Unmatched junction bases numbered 7, after V lost 0 bases and J lost 4 bases. The germline V gene has CDR1 DFQATT and CDR2 SNEGSKA (reference sequence). CDR3 length: 15 residues. CDR3 region: CSARDPSGGAETQYF. In nucleotides, the CDR3 is TGCAGTGCTAGAGATCCCTCCGGGGGGGCAGAGACCCAGTACTTC.

The genes are TRBV5-6 and TRBJ2-2, with no clear D. There are 12 residues in the CDR3. The germline gives CDR1 SGHDT, CDR2 YYEEEE. Trimming left V 1 base short and J 6 bases short, with 4 bases between. The CDR3 spells CASSLWSGELFF. Here the CDR3 DNA reads TGTGCCAGCAGCTTGTGGTCCGGGGAGCTGTTTTTT.

The chain carries TRBV7-2 and TRBJ2-7, with 9 bases aligning to TRBD1. The CDR3 is 14 residues long. V was clipped by 5 bases and J by 6 bases; unmatched bases: 8. Germline CDR1 and CDR2: SGHTA and FQGNSA. CDR3 region: CASSLSSTGGEQYF. As DNA, the CDR3 is TGTGCCAGCAGCCTTAGCTCGACAGGGGGCGAGCAGTACTTC.

This clonotype was counted only a few times. This sequence joins TRBV9 and TRBJ2-7; the match to TRBD2 covers 8 bases. The CDR3 is made up of 16 amino acids. Germline lookup yields CDR1 SGDLS and CDR2 YYNGEE. J was trimmed by 3 bases and V by 0 bases; bases with no gene match: 8. CDR3 in amino acids: CASSVESSGAYYEQYF. The CDR3 coding sequence is TGTGCCAGCAGCGTAGAGAGTAGCGGGGCGTACTACGAGCAGTACTTC.

This clonotype has more than one count but fewer than ten. Written as DNA, the CDR3 is TGTGCCAGCAGTTTAATGGGGAGTGGGCCCCAAGAGACCCAGTACTTC. This encodes CASSLMGSGPQETQYF. The chain employs TRBV12-3 or TRBV12-4 and TRBJ2-5, with TRBD2 as a possible D gene (5 bases). Deletions cut 2 bases from V and 1 base from J, with 14 bases between. The CDR3 runs 16 residues.

This chain links TRBV29-1 with TRBJ2-1, with 11 bases aligning to TRBD1. Germline V gives CDR1 SQVTM, CDR2 ANQGSEA. Trimming removed 6 bases from V and 7 bases from J; junction bases left unmatched: 5. The CDR3 is made up of 13 amino acids. CDR3 in amino acids: CSVVGTGGNEQFF. Here the CDR3 DNA reads TGCAGCGTAGTGGGGACAGGGGGTAATGAGCAGTTCTTC.